This TCR beta chain was sequenced during a study of OX40 agonist ivuxolimab in advanced cancers. Study-wide background: Age averaged about 66 years (range about 20 to 80), and around 87% were male. Study results and caveats: Relatively little clonal expansion, among the lowest observed, appeared in partial responders at 0.1-3.0 mg/kg. Expanded peripheral T cells had an undetermined antigen specificity. Expanded clones belonging to CD8+ T cells outnumbered, on average, those of CD4+.

The data were produced by immunoSEQ multiplex PCR, yet TCRdb's version contains in-frame clones alone and is incomplete. The table records approximately 50,000 clones, over 80% of them present only once. As to this clone: Its cognate antigen is unknown.

Germline V CDR1 and CDR2: LNHNV, YYDKDF (reference sequence). Trimming removed 0 bases at V and 7 bases at J, with 9 bases between. CDR3 length equals 13 residues. The receptor's source is an adult with an advanced solid tumor such as melanoma, head and neck, liver or kidney cancer. This specimen was CD4+ or CD8+ T cells sorted from blood, taken in a trial of the OX40 agonist ivuxolimab. The chain combines TRBV15 with TRBJ2-5, with a weak D call TRBD1 (5 bases). The CDR3 reads CATSREGQGTQYF. Here the CDR3 DNA reads TGTGCCACCAGCAGAGAGGGGCAGGGGACCCAGTACTTC.